This T cell receptor (beta chain) originates from a study of PD-1 blockade in classical Hodgkin lymphoma. Measured with immunoSEQ multiplex PCR; TCRdb has only the in-frame clones, and not every one. The sample has around 12,000 clones; approximately 74% are singletons. A single count supports this clone. Its antigen is not known. Study results and caveats: Complete responders entered with baseline diversity on par with newly diagnosed patients, the results showed. There remain no defined causes for the repertoire differences, which possibly reflect disease activity or prior therapy.

The time point was: cycle 4 day 1 (C4D1), after about 6 weeks of nivolumab. Every one of the patients relapsed after autologous stem cell transplantation (brentuximab vedotin exposure was variable). Researchers report purifying CD4+ T cells from thawed PBMCs by magnetic negative selection. The source material was CD4+ T cells from blood, sampled before the fourth cycle of nivolumab. This sequence originates from a human donor with classical Hodgkin lymphoma.

In nucleotides, the CDR3 is TGCGCCAGCAGCCAAGGCCAGATGAACACTGAAGCTTTCTTT. Translated: CASSQGQMNTEAFF. V usage is TRBV4-1 and J usage is TRBJ1-1; D is unresolved. The germline gives CDR1 MGHRA, CDR2 YSYEKL. The CDR3 loop spans 14 amino acids. Trimming took 1 base from V and 0 from J, leaving 6 bases between them.